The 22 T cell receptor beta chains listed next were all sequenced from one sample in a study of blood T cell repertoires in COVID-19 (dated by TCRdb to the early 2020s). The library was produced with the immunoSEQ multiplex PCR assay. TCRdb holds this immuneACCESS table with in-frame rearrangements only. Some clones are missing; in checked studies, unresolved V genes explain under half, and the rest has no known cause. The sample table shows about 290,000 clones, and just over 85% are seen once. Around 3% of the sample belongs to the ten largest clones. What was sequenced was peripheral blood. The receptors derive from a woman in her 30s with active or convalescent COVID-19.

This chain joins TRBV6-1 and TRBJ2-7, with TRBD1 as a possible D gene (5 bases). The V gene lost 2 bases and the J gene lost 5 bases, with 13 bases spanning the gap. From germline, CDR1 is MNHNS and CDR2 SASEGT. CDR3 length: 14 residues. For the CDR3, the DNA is TGTGCCAGCAGTGAATCCTGGCAGGGTAACGAGCAGTACTTC. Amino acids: CASSESWQGNEQYF.

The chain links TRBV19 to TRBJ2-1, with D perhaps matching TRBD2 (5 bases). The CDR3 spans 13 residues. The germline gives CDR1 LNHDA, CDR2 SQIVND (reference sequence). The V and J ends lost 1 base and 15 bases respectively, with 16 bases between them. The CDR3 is CASSIVLATPPFF. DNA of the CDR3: TGTGCCAGTAGTATAGTCCTAGCCACTCCTCCGTTCTTC. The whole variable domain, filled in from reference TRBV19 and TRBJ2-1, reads DGGITQSPKYLFRKEGQNVTLSCEQNLNHDAMYWYRQDPGQGLRLIYYSQIVNDFQKGDIAEGYSVSREKKESFPLTVTSAQKNPTAFYLCASSIVLATPPFFGPGTRLTVL.

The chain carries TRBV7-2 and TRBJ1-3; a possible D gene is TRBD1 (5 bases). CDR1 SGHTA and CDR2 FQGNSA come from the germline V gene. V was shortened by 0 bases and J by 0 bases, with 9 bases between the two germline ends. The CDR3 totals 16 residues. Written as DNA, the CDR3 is TGTGCCAGCAGCTTAGCAGGGGTTATCTCTGGAAACACCATATATTTT. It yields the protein CASSLAGVISGNTIYF.

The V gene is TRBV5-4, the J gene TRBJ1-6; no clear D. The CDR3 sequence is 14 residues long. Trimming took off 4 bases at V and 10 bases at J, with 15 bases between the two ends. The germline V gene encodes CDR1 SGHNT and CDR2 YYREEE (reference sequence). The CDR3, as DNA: TGTGCCAGCAGCGTCGGGGTAGGATTCTCACCCCTCCACTTT. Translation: CASSVGVGFSPLHF.

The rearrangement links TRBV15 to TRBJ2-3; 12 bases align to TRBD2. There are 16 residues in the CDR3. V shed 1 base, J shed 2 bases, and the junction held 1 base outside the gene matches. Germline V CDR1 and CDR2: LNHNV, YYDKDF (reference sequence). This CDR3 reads CATSRGTSGDTDTQYF. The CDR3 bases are TGTGCCACCAGCAGAGGGACTAGCGGGGACACAGATACGCAGTATTTT.

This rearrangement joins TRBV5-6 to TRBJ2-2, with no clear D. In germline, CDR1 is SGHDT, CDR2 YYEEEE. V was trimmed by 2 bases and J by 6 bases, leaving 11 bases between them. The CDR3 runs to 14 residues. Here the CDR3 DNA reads TGTGCCAGCAGCTTTGGAGCCGGTGCCGGGGAGCTGTTTTTT. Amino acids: CASSFGAGAGELFF.

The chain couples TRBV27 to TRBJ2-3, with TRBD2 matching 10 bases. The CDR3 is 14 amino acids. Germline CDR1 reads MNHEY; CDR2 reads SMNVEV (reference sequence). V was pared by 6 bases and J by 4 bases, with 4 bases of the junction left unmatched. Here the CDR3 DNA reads TGTGCCAGCAGCCTAGCGGGGGAGGCAGATACGCAGTATTTT. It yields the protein CASSLAGEADTQYF.

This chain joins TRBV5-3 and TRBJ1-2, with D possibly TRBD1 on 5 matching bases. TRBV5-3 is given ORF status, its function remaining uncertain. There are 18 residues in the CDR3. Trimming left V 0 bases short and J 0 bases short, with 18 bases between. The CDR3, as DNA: TGTGCCAGAAGCTTGGACAGGCTCGGCTGGGGGGCTAACTATGGCTACACCTTC. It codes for CARSLDRLGWGANYGYTF.

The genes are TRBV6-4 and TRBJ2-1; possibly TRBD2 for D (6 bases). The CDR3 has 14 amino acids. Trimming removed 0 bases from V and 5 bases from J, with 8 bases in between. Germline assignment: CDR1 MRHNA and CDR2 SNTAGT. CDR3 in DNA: TGTGCCAGCAGTGACTCCGGAGGGAACAATGAGCAGTTCTTC. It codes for CASSDSGGNNEQFF.

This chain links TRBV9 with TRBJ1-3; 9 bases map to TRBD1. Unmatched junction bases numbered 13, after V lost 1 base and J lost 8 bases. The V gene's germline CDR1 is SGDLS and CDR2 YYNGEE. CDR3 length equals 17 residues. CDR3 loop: CASSVRDRAPEGDTIYF. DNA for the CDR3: TGTGCCAGCAGCGTAAGGGACAGGGCCCCAGAGGGTGACACCATATATTTT.

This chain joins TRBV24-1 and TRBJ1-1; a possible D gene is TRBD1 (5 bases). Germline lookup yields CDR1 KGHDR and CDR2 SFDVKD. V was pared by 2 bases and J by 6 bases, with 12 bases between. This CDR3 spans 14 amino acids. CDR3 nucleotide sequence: TGTGCCACCAGTGATTCAGGGTTGTTATCTGAAGCTTTCTTT. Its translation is CATSDSGLLSEAFF.

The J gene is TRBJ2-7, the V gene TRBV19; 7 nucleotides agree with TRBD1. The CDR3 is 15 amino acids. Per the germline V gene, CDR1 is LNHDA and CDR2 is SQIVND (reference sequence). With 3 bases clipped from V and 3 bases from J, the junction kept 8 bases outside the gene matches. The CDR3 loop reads CASSIKGGHHYEQYF. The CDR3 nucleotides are TGTGCCAGTAGTATTAAAGGGGGCCACCACTACGAGCAGTACTTC.

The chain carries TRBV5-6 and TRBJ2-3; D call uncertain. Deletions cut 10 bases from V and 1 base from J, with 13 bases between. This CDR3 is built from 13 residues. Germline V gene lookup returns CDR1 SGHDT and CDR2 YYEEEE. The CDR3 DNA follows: TGTGCCGCGGCTTCCGGCCGCACAGATACGCAGTATTTT. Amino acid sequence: CAAASGRTDTQYF. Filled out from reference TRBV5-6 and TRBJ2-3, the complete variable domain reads DAGVTQSPTHLIKTRGQQVTLRCSPKSGHDTVSWYQQALGQGPQFIFQYYEEEERQRGNFPDRFSGHQFPNYSSELNVNALLLGDSALYLCAAASGRTDTQYFGPGTRLTVL.

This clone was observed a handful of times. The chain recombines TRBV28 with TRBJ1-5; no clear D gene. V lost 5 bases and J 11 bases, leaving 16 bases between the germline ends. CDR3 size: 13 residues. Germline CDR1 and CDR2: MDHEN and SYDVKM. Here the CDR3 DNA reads TGTGCCAGCAGTAGCCCAGGCATTCGAGCCCAGCATTTT. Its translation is CASSSPGIRAQHF.

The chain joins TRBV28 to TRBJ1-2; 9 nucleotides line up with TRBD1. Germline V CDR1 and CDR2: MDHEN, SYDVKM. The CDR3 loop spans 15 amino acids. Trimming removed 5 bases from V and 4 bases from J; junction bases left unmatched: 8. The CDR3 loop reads CASSPPTGGVYGYTF. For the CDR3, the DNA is TGTGCCAGCAGTCCCCCAACAGGGGGCGTCTATGGCTACACCTTC.

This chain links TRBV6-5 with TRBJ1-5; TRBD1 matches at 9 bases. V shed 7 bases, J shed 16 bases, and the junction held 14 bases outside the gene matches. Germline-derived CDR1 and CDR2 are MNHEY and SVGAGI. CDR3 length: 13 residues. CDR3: CASTLGQGHKFHF. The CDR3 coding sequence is TGTGCCAGCACTTTAGGACAGGGGCATAAGTTCCATTTT.

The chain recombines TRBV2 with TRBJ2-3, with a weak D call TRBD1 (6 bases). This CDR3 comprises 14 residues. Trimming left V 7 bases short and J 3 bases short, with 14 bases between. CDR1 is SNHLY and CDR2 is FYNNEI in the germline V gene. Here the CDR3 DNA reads TGTGCCAGCAAATCCGGGACATCGACAGATACGCAGTATTTT. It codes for CASKSGTSTDTQYF.

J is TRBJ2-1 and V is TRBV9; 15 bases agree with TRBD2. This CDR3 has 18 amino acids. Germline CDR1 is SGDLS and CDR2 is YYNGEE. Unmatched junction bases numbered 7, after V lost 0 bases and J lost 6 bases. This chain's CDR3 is CASSVEGLAGGHSNEQFF. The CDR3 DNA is TGTGCCAGCAGCGTAGAAGGACTAGCGGGGGGGCATAGCAATGAGCAGTTCTTC.

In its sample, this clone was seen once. CDR3 DNA: TGCGCCAGCAGCCAGTCCGGGACTGCGACGGAAAAACTGTTTTTT. Translating gives CASSQSGTATEKLFF. The chain links TRBV5-1 to TRBJ1-4; D might be TRBD1 (5 bases). The germline gives CDR1 SGHRS, CDR2 YFSETQ. The V and J ends lost 4 bases and 8 bases respectively, with 18 bases between them. CDR3 length: 15 residues.

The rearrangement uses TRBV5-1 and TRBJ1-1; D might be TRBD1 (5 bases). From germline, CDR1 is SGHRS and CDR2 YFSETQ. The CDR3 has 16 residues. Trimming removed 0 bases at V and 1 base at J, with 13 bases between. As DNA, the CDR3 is TGCGCCAGCAGCTTGGGGAAAACCGACAGGAACACTGAAGCTTTCTTT. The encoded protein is CASSLGKTDRNTEAFF.

The CDR3 sequence: CASSSGQSYGYTF. The CDR3, as DNA: TGTGCCAGCAGCTCCGGACAGAGCTATGGCTACACCTTC. The V and J genes are TRBV11-2 and TRBJ1-2; D is possibly TRBD1 (6 bases). The V end lost 4 bases, the J end lost 4 bases, and 10 bases lay between the germline ends. Looked up from germline, CDR1 is SGHAT and CDR2 is FQNNGV. The CDR3 runs to 13 residues.

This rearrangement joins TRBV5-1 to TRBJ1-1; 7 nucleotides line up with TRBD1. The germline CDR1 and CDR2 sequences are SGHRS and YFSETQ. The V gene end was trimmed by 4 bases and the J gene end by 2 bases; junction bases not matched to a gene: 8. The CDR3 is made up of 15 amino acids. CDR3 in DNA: TGCGCCAGCAGCGTCACGGGACAGCTCAACACTGAAGCTTTCTTT. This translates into CASSVTGQLNTEAFF.